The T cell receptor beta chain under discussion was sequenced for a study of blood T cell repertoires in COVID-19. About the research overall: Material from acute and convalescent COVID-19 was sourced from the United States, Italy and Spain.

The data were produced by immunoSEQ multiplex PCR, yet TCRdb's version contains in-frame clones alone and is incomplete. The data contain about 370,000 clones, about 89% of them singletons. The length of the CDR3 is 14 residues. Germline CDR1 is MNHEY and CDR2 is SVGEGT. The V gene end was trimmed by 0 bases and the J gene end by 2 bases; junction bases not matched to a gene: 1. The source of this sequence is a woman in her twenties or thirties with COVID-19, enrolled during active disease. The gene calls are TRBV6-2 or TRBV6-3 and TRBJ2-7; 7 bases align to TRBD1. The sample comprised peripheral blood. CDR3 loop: CASSYSGTAYEQYF. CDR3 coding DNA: TGTGCCAGCAGTTACTCGGGGACAGCCTACGAGCAGTACTTC.